This section outlines one T cell receptor (beta chain) sequence together with its context. Its recognized antigen is unknown. The input lacks base qualities; no much larger clone sits a single base away. The sample belongs to a study of identifying expanded T cells in peripheral blood (dated by TCRdb to between 2018 and 2021). Study-level background: Technical replicates were generated by sequencing separate aliquots of the same genomic DNA pool, with four replicates compared pairwise.

During the collection period, no infections or other immune events were recorded for the healthy donors. Blood repertoires from healthy donors were used as a training cohort for calibrating time-dependent variance in a beta-binomial model of differential abundance of T-cell clones. There were 10 healthy donors in the training cohort, of whom 3 were female and 7 were male. On average the donors were approximately 42 years old, and their ages spanned 29 to 64 years. Obtained from a commercial supplier, whole blood was collected from each healthy donor at three time points set around 2 weeks apart. For immunosequencing, genomic DNA was extracted from unsorted whole blood. TCRbeta CDR3 regions were profiled by bias-controlled multiplex PCR amplification of genomic DNA with the immunoSEQ Assay. Per the original workflow: To quantify the absolute abundance of each unique TCRbeta CDR3 region, the sequences were collapsed and filtered. Differential abundance was tested with a binomial (Fisher-equivalent) model and with a beta-binomial model adding time-dependent variance fitted from healthy donors. Clones with fewer than 5 combined templates were excluded, and clones with Benjamini-Hochberg FDR below 0.01 were called differentially abundant. Using the form v = (b*log(k)+a)^2, the beta-binomial variance was modeled as a function of the total template count across the two samples. Drawn from immuneACCESS, this table holds only the in-frame rearrangements with V and J called that TCRdb kept. Clones are partly lost; checked studies trace under half to an unresolved V gene and leave the rest unexplained. The V and J calls and clone size were taken over from that table, and D and trimming were inferred from the DNA. Within this sample are 50,000 to 75,000 clones, with around 87% of them counted one time only. In total, the top ten clones hold 4.7% of the sample.

The CDR3 covers 14 residues, taking in both the cysteine and the phenylalanine. Only CDR3 DNA remains: 42 bases, in frame from the first base. From the germline V gene (reference sequence), CDR1 is MNHNY and CDR2 is SVGAGI. After removal of 7 bases from V and 0 bases from J, the junction retains 6 bases not matched to a gene. Study-wide findings and limitations: The authors expected biological variance in healthy repertoires might increase further over much longer intervals such as months to years. Variance in clone template counts between approximately 2-week samples significantly increased with total template count across all healthy donors. Across all healthy-donor time intervals, the beta-binomial model significantly lowered both the number of clones called differentially abundant and the false-positive rate. Between technical replicates the binomial model flagged about 1.2 differentially abundant clones, whereas over about 2 weeks the binomial model flagged about 15 and over roughly four weeks around 19.

The sequence came from a person aged 18-70 years in good health. The V and J genes are TRBV6-6 and TRBJ2-7; the junction holds 7 bases that match TRBD2. The sample consisted of blood. The sequenced DNA is TGTGCCAGCAACTCTGGCGGGAGCTCCTACGAGCAGTACTTC. This is translated as CASNSGGSSYEQYF.